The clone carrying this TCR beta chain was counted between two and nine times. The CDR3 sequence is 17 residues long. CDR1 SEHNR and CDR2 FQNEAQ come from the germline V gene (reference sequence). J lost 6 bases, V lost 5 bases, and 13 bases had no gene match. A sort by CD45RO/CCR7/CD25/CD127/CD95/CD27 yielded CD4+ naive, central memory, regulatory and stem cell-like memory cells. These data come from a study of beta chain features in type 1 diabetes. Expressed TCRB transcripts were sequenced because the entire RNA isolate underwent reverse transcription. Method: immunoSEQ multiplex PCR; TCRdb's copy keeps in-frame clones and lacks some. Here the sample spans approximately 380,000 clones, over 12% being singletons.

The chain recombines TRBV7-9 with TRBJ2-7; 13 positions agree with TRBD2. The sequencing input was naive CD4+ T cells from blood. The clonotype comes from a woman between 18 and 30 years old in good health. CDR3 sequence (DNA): TGTGCCAGCAGCCCCTCCCGGACTAGCGGGAGTCCCCCCGAGCAGTACTTC. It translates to CASSPSRTSGSPPEQYF.